These 13 T cell receptor beta chains were sequenced from one sample in a study of T-cell memory formation after mild COVID-19. Each CDR3 protein gets one entry after TCRdb re-called the 5' RACE reads with MiXCR. Of some 46,000 distinct CDR3 sequences listed, around 6.1% are singletons. Sequencing was done on a sample of PBMCs or a T cell subset sorted from them (not recorded which). These receptors were collected from an adult who had mild COVID-19 (a few samples of this study predate the infection). Cell type and time point are not known.

The chain combines TRBV30 with TRBJ2-2; 7 nucleotides line up with TRBD1. The CDR3 totals 15 residues. Per the germline V gene, CDR1 is GTSNPN and CDR2 is SVGIG (reference sequence). Germline trimming cut 3 bases from V and 0 bases from J; bases unmatched to any gene: 4. CDR3 sequence: CAWRQGPSNTGELFF. The CDR3, as DNA: TGTGCCTGGAGACAGGGGCCCTCGAACACCGGGGAGCTGTTTTTT.

In its sample, this clonotype was seen many times. The chain is built from TRBV15 and TRBJ1-1; TRBD1 might be the D (5 bases). Germline CDR1 is LNHNV and CDR2 is YYDKDF (reference sequence). This CDR3 comprises 15 residues. V was shortened by 1 base and J by 1 base, with 10 bases between the two germline ends. The CDR3 DNA reads TGTGCCACCAGCAGAGGTGGGACCGGGAACACTGAAGCTTTCTTT. Protein sequence: CATSRGGTGNTEAFF.

This clonotype was counted many times. J is TRBJ2-5 and V is TRBV11-2; tentative D call: TRBD1 (6 bases). Germline lookup yields CDR1 SGHAT and CDR2 FQNNGV. The V and J ends lost 0 bases and 5 bases respectively, with 16 bases between them. This CDR3 is built from 16 residues. The CDR3 coding sequence is TGTGCCAGCAGCTTAGATCGCACAGGGCGAGCGGAGACCCAGTACTTC. Translated: CASSLDRTGRAETQYF.

The genes are TRBV20-1 and TRBJ1-1; D is possibly TRBD1 (6 bases). Germline CDR1 reads DFQATT; CDR2 reads SNEGSKA (reference sequence). The V and J ends lost 0 bases and 2 bases respectively, with 19 bases between them. This CDR3 spans 17 amino acids. Here the CDR3 DNA reads TGCAGTGCTAGAGATCAAAGGGGGGCAGGGCTTAACACTGAAGCTTTCTTT. Residues: CSARDQRGAGLNTEAFF.

The sample holds many counts of this clonotype. The chain carries TRBV21-1 and TRBJ1-1; whether TRBD1, the table's D call, matches the DNA was not checked. TRBV21-1 has pseudogene status. CDR3 length: 18 amino acids. DNA for the CDR3: TGTGCCAGCAGCTCACAACGCGGGTTTGGGGGGCTAAACACTGAAGCTTTCTTT. As protein: CASSSQRGFGGLNTEAFF.

This clonotype came up many times. J is TRBJ2-5 and V is TRBV15; D remains ambiguous. Germline CDR1 reads LNHNV; CDR2 reads YYDKDF (reference sequence). The CDR3 runs 14 residues. Trimming left V 5 bases short and J 4 bases short, with 14 bases between. The CDR3 reads CATSPIDRGETQYF. The CDR3 region has the DNA TGTGCCACCAGCCCCATCGACCGAGGAGAGACCCAGTACTTC. Full variable domain (rest looked up from reference TRBV15 and TRBJ2-5): DAMVIQNPRYQVTQFGKPVTLSCSQTLNHNVMYWYQQKSSQAPKLLFHYYDKDFNNEADTPDNFQSRRPNTSFCFLDIRSPGLGDTAMYLCATSPIDRGETQYFGPGTRLLVL.

In this sample, this clonotype turned up many times. The V call is TRBV4-1, the J call TRBJ1-5; D ambiguous. The length of the CDR3 is 13 residues. From germline, CDR1 is MGHRA and CDR2 YSYEKL. V lost 0 bases to trimming and J lost 5 bases, with 5 bases between them. The CDR3 region is CASSQEGHQPQHF. For the CDR3, the DNA is TGCGCCAGCAGCCAAGAAGGGCATCAGCCCCAGCATTTT.

This clonotype was seen only a few times. This sequence joins TRBV20-1 and TRBJ2-3, with 13 positions matching TRBD2. In germline, CDR1 is DFQATT, CDR2 SNEGSKA (reference sequence). The trim removed 3 bases at V and 1 base at J, leaving 10 bases unmatched. The CDR3 has 18 amino acids. The CDR3 spells CSARRPGLAGWGTDTQYF. CDR3 sequence (DNA): TGCAGTGCTAGGAGACCGGGACTAGCGGGGTGGGGCACAGATACGCAGTATTTT.

As concerns this clonotype: It may be a read error: a sequence one base away is much more abundant. In this CDR3 the conserved last residue, phenylalanine or tryptophan, is missing, so a read error is likely. Because the CDR3's place on the DNA is in doubt, the DNA is left out and the CDR3 is given as listed by TCRdb. V gene TRBV30 combines with J gene TRBJ2-1; the DNA was not used to check the table's D call, TRBD2. Germline loops: CDR1 GTSNPN, CDR2 SVGIG (reference sequence). The CDR3 is made up of 11 amino acids, end residues included. The CDR3: CASIRGDSEFL.

The rearrangement uses TRBV7-2 and TRBJ1-1, with D possibly being TRBD1 (6 bases). CDR3 length equals 16 residues. Germline-derived CDR1 and CDR2 are SGHTA and FQGNSA. The ends were cut back, 1 base at V and 7 bases at J, with 19 bases in the middle. CDR3 coding DNA: TGTGCCAGCAGCTTAGACAGGGTACCCGTTGGTGGTGAAGCTTTCTTT. It is translated as CASSLDRVPVGGEAFF.

The V and J genes are TRBV30 and TRBJ2-3, with 7 positions matching TRBD2. The V segment lost 5 bases and the J segment 4 bases; nucleotides outside the gene matches: 6. CDR3 length: 13 residues. The germline V gene has CDR1 GTSNPN and CDR2 SVGIG (reference sequence). CDR3 DNA: TGTGCCTGGGGCGGGAGTGTGGCAGATACGCAGTATTTT. Protein sequence: CAWGGSVADTQYF.

CDR3 sequence reads: CASSLSREETQYF. For the CDR3, the DNA is TGTGCCAGCAGCTTAAGCAGGGAAGAGACCCAGTACTTC. This chain uses TRBV7-3 with TRBJ2-5, with D possibly matching TRBD1 (5 bases). The CDR3 spans 13 residues. The V gene lost 1 base and the J gene lost 3 bases, with 6 bases spanning the gap. CDR1 and CDR2 (germline): SGHTA, FQGTGA.

There are many counts of this clonotype. The genes are TRBV6-5 and TRBJ1-6, with D unclear. V was pared by 2 bases and J by 10 bases, with 18 bases between. This CDR3 is built from 16 residues. From germline, CDR1 is MNHEY and CDR2 SVGAGI. The CDR3, as DNA: TGTGCCAGCAGTTACGGGGAACGAGGCAGACCCTCACCCCTCCACTTT. As protein: CASSYGERGRPSPLHF.